This TCR beta chain is drawn from a study of regulatory T cells in long-lasting Graves disease. Time point specified: newly diagnosed GD, antithyroid drugs for less than 3 months. There was RNA extracted from PBMCs, and the TCR library was made from it. V dropped 5 bases and J dropped 9 bases, with 11 bases sitting between them. The length of the CDR3 is 12 residues. CDR1 and CDR2 from the germline V gene are LNHNV and YYDKDF (reference sequence). iRepertoire HTBI primers and Arm-PCR of CDR3 regions built TCR beta libraries. Using its own MiXCR run on the multiplex PCR reads, TCRdb lists one record per CDR3 protein. Found here are 420,000 or so distinct CDR3 sequences, 16% of them singletons; the top ten hold approximately 22%. This same sample was also taken into another study, of T cells in Graves' hyperthyroidism and ophthalmopathy.

This clonotype originated in a woman between 18 and 29 years old with Graves disease. The V and J genes are TRBV15 and TRBJ2-1; the D is unclear. Material: peripheral blood mononuclear cells (PBMCs), obtained at new diagnosis, from a patient treated with antithyroid drugs. CDR3 sequence (DNA): TGTGCCACCAGCGCCGAGGCAGTTGAGCAGTTCTTC. As protein: CATSAEAVEQFF.